The 30 T cell receptor beta chains listed next were all sequenced from one sample in a study of cytomegalovirus exposure and HLA in healthy donors. It was with 60 Vbeta and 13 Jbeta primers that the PCR ran. The protocol was immunoSEQ multiplex PCR, while the TCRdb copy is restricted to in-frame clones and leaves out a portion. Of roughly 110,000 clones in the sample, around 66% were seen once. Sequencing was carried out using PBMCs. These receptors all stem from a man aged 18 to 30 in good health and CMV-seropositive.

The chain links TRBV11-3 to TRBJ2-3, with TRBD2 identical over 7 bases. This CDR3 is 20 amino acids long. Germline-derived CDR1 and CDR2 are SGHNT and YENEEA. After removal of 0 bases from V and 6 bases from J, the junction contained 21 bases not matched to a gene. CDR3 bases: TGTGCCAGCAGCTTAGACGATATAGATACCTGGGCTAGCGGTGGGGATACGCAGTATTTT. As protein: CASSLDDIDTWASGGDTQYF.

The CDR3, as DNA: TGTGCCAGCAGACAACCTGGGAGCTATGGCTACACCTTC. Amino acids: CASRQPGSYGYTF. J is TRBJ1-2 and V is TRBV6-5; D not resolved. This CDR3 contains 13 residues. Germline V gene lookup returns CDR1 MNHEY and CDR2 SVGAGI. V lost 6 bases and J 4 bases, leaving 12 bases between the germline ends.

This CDR3 reads CASSFGGQNEQYF. The CDR3 nucleotides are TGTGCCAGTAGTTTCGGGGGACAGAACGAGCAGTACTTC. V is TRBV19 and J is TRBJ2-7, with a possible D match to TRBD1 (7 bases). From germline, CDR1 is LNHDA and CDR2 SQIVND (reference sequence). V gave up 5 bases and J gave up 5 bases, with 13 bases separating them. The CDR3 contains 13 residues.

The J gene is TRBJ1-1, the V gene TRBV5-1, with unresolved D. Germline V gene sequence: CDR1 SGHRS, CDR2 YFSETQ. The CDR3 sequence is 13 residues long. Trimming cost V 5 bases and J 9 bases, with 17 bases left between them. Written as DNA, the CDR3 is TGCGCCAGCAGTTCCGGAGGGTCTGCCAAAGCTTTCTTT. Amino acids: CASSSGGSAKAFF. The variable domain in full, with the rest retrieved from reference TRBV5-1 and TRBJ1-1, is KAGVTQTPRYLIKTRGQQVTLSCSPISGHRSVSWYQQTPGQGLQFLFEYFSETQRNKGNFPGRFSGRQFSNSRSEMNVSTLELGDSALYLCASSSGGSAKAFFGQGTRLTVV.

The chain combines TRBV5-8 with TRBJ2-5, with 12 bases identical to TRBD1. This CDR3 has 18 amino acids. Trimming took 2 bases from V and 5 from J; bases not matched to a gene: 13. CDR1 and CDR2 from the germline V gene are SGHTS and YDEGEE. This CDR3 reads CASSFSRPGTGGRETQYF. The CDR3, as DNA: TGTGCCAGCAGCTTCTCGCGGCCCGGGACAGGGGGCCGGGAGACCCAGTACTTC.

V gene TRBV7-9 combines with J gene TRBJ1-1; D is unclear. The CDR3 is 14 residues long. Germline-derived CDR1 and CDR2 are SEHNR and FQNEAQ (reference sequence). Trimming pared 0 bases from V and 2 bases from J, leaving 7 bases between. DNA of the CDR3: TGTGCCAGCAGCTTAGCGCGGGCCAACACTGAAGCTTTCTTT. Translating gives CASSLARANTEAFF.

The J gene is TRBJ2-1, the V gene TRBV10-3; no clear D. The CDR3 sequence is 12 residues long. Trimming cost V 6 bases and J 6 bases, with 9 bases left between them. Per germline, CDR1 ENHRY and CDR2 SYGVKD. The CDR3, as DNA: TGTGCCATCAGGAGCACCGTCAATGAGCAGTTCTTC. This translates into CAIRSTVNEQFF.

CDR3 region: CASSAGLAGALQETQYF. DNA for the CDR3: TGCGCCAGCAGCGCGGGACTAGCGGGGGCGCTTCAAGAGACCCAGTACTTC. The rearrangement links TRBV5-1 to TRBJ2-5; the match to TRBD2 covers 14 bases. The length of the CDR3 is 17 residues. Per the germline V gene, CDR1 is SGHRS and CDR2 is YFSETQ. V gave up 4 bases and J gave up 2 bases; unmatched junction bases: 7.

The chain recombines TRBV27 with TRBJ2-5; 7 nucleotides align to TRBD1. This CDR3 spans 13 amino acids. Germline loops: CDR1 MNHEY, CDR2 SMNVEV (reference sequence). V gave up 4 bases and J gave up 4 bases; unmatched junction bases: 3. The CDR3 protein is CASSSNRGETQYF. In DNA, the CDR3 is TGTGCCAGCAGTTCGAACAGGGGAGAGACCCAGTACTTC.

V gene TRBV27 combines with J gene TRBJ1-6; 8 nucleotides match TRBD1. J was trimmed by 5 bases and V by 6 bases; bases with no gene match: 9. The CDR3 consists of 16 residues. Germline assignment: CDR1 MNHEY and CDR2 SMNVEV (reference sequence). The CDR3 sequence is CASRGHRGADNSPLHF. The CDR3 DNA sequence: TGTGCCAGCAGAGGGCACAGGGGGGCGGATAATTCACCCCTCCACTTT.

The chain couples TRBV12-5 to TRBJ2-3; 9 nucleotides match TRBD2. The V and J ends lost 3 bases and 7 bases, in that order; junction bases with no gene match: 8. Germline assignment: CDR1 LGHNT and CDR2 FRNRAP. The CDR3 length is 15 residues. CDR3 bases: TGTGCTAGTGGTTTCATAGCGGGGGCAACTTATACGCAGTATTTT. Its translation: CASGFIAGATYTQYF.

This chain joins TRBV7-2 and TRBJ1-5; the match to TRBD1 covers 7 bases. Germline V CDR1 and CDR2: SGHTA, FQGNSA. Trimming cost V 5 bases and J 1 base; bases outside gene matches: 8. This CDR3 is 16 amino acids long. The CDR3 nucleotides read TGTGCCAGCAGCCGGACAGCAGGGGGGAGCAATCAGCCCCAGCATTTT. Translation: CASSRTAGGSNQPQHF.

J is TRBJ2-7 and V is TRBV28; tentative D call: TRBD2 (6 bases). This CDR3 contains 13 residues. The germline V gene encodes CDR1 MDHEN and CDR2 SYDVKM. The germline V and J ends were trimmed by 5 bases and 6 bases, with 14 bases remaining between them. As DNA, the CDR3 is TGTGCCAGCAGTGCGGGACGGGGAATCGAGCAGTACTTC. Translating gives CASSAGRGIEQYF.

The V call is TRBV27, the J call TRBJ1-6; unclear D gene. The CDR3 runs 13 residues. Germline CDR1 is MNHEY and CDR2 is SMNVEV (reference sequence). Trimming took 5 bases from V and 4 from J, leaving 6 bases between them. The chain's CDR3 is CASSLRYNSPLHF. The CDR3, as DNA: TGTGCCAGCAGTCTACGGTATAATTCACCCCTCCACTTT.

The chain uses TRBV4-1 and TRBJ2-5; the D gene is possibly TRBD1 (6 bases). Germline V lookup: CDR1 MGHRA, CDR2 YSYEKL. This CDR3 comprises 14 residues. The germline V and J ends were trimmed by 3 bases and 9 bases, with 17 bases remaining between them. The CDR3 protein is CASSQALTGWAQYF. Here the CDR3 DNA reads TGCGCCAGCAGCCAGGCCTTAACAGGGTGGGCCCAGTACTTC.

J is TRBJ2-7 and V is TRBV2; perhaps TRBD2 as D (6 bases). The V gene lost 8 bases and the J gene lost 6 bases, with 11 bases spanning the gap. This CDR3 region has 11 residues. The germline CDR1 and CDR2 sequences are SNHLY and FYNNEI. The CDR3 region is CASSGVGEQYV. CDR3 nucleotides: TGTGCCAGCTCGGGGGTGGGCGAGCAGTACGTC.

This chain uses TRBV5-1 with TRBJ1-4; possibly TRBD1 for D (5 bases). The CDR3 runs to 16 residues. CDR1 SGHRS and CDR2 YFSETQ come from the germline V gene. The V end lost 3 bases, the J end lost 8 bases, and 20 bases lay between the germline ends. CDR3 nucleotides: TGCGCCAGCAGCTATGTAGCAGGGAGGGGAAAGGAAAAACTGTTTTTT. This encodes CASSYVAGRGKEKLFF.

Here the CDR3 reads CASSDGPSSGANVLTF. In nucleotides, the CDR3 is TGTGCCAGCAGTGACGGTCCTAGCTCTGGGGCCAACGTCCTGACTTTC. The chain carries TRBV6-4 and TRBJ2-6; D is ambiguous. V lost 2 bases and J 0 bases, leaving 8 bases between the germline ends. From germline, CDR1 is MRHNA and CDR2 SNTAGT. This CDR3 region has 16 residues.

This rearrangement joins TRBV13 to TRBJ1-2; D is unclear. Trimming pared 5 bases from V and 3 bases from J, leaving 13 bases between. The CDR3 has 14 amino acids. Germline CDR1 reads PRHDT; CDR2 reads FYEKMQ (reference sequence). The CDR3 sequence: CASSPAGGDYGYTF. The CDR3 bases are TGTGCCAGCAGCCCCGCAGGAGGAGACTATGGCTACACCTTC.

V is TRBV2 and J is TRBJ1-2; no clear D. Looked up from germline, CDR1 is SNHLY and CDR2 is FYNNEI. The CDR3 sequence is 13 residues long. Trimming removed 3 bases from V and 3 bases from J, with 8 bases in between. CDR3 nucleotides: TGTGCCAGCAGTGAGCAAAGCTACTATGGCTACACCTTC. It yields the protein CASSEQSYYGYTF.

V and J are TRBV19 and TRBJ1-1; weak D call: TRBD1 (6 bases). The CDR3 extends over 14 amino acids. The V gene lost 8 bases and the J gene lost 4 bases, with 17 bases spanning the gap. CDR1 is LNHDA and CDR2 is SQIVND in the germline V gene (reference sequence). CDR3 amino acids: CASAERGYSTEAFF. CDR3 bases: TGTGCCAGTGCGGAGAGGGGGTATAGCACTGAAGCTTTCTTT.

On this clone: An end of the junction differs from the germline gene, which may be a read error. The chain has TRBV7-9 and TRBJ1-2, with 10 nucleotides matching TRBD1. Per the germline V gene, CDR1 is SEHNR and CDR2 is FQNEAQ (reference sequence). This CDR3 contains 15 residues. CDR3 bases: TGTTCCAGCAGCTCCCTGGACAGGGGGAGCTATGGCTACACCTTC. It specifies CSSSSLDRGSYGYTF.

The CDR3 nucleotides read TGCGCCAGCAGCCAAAGACAGGGGAACTATGGCTACACCTTC. Residues: CASSQRQGNYGYTF. The chain combines TRBV4-1 with TRBJ1-2; 8 positions match TRBD1. This CDR3 comprises 14 residues. Germline-derived CDR1 and CDR2 are MGHRA and YSYEKL. Trimming cost V 2 bases and J 2 bases; bases outside gene matches: 1.

This chain links TRBV19 with TRBJ1-5; D is unclear. The CDR3 length is 12 residues. The germline CDR1 and CDR2 sequences are LNHDA and SQIVND (reference sequence). Trimming left V 6 bases short and J 3 bases short, with 6 bases between. CDR3 sequence (DNA): TGTGCCAGTAGGGCAGTCAATCAGCCCCAGCATTTT. Residues: CASRAVNQPQHF.

The CDR3 sequence: CATSRRGQGNSPLHF. CDR3 sequence (DNA): TGTGCCACCAGCAGGAGGGGACAGGGAAATTCACCCCTCCACTTT. The chain combines TRBV15 with TRBJ1-6; 9 nucleotides match TRBD1. V gave up 3 bases and J gave up 7 bases; unmatched junction bases: 4. The CDR3 covers 15 residues. From germline, CDR1 is LNHNV and CDR2 YYDKDF (reference sequence).

The V gene is TRBV2, the J gene TRBJ1-1; 7 bases map to TRBD1. The V segment lost 7 bases and the J segment 1 base; nucleotides outside the gene matches: 6. CDR1 and CDR2 (germline): SNHLY, FYNNEI. This CDR3 region has 14 residues. CDR3 sequence (DNA): TGTGCCAGCACCTTACAGGGGTCGAACACTGAAGCTTTCTTT. This gives the protein CASTLQGSNTEAFF.

This chain connects TRBV29-1 to TRBJ2-1; D not resolved. The CDR3 covers 12 residues. The germline CDR1 and CDR2 sequences are SQVTM and ANQGSEA. Trimming left V 7 bases short and J 8 bases short, with 15 bases between. The CDR3 here is CSARMSFDEQFF. DNA for the CDR3: TGCAGCGCCCGTATGTCGTTCGATGAGCAGTTCTTC.

The rearrangement uses TRBV2 and TRBJ2-3, with 11 nucleotides matching TRBD2. V gave up 6 bases and J gave up 6 bases; unmatched junction bases: 8. Germline CDR1 and CDR2: SNHLY and FYNNEI. The CDR3 is 15 amino acids. The CDR3 spells CASRDSGGDLDTQYF. The CDR3 DNA sequence: TGTGCCAGCAGGGATAGCGGGGGGGATCTTGATACGCAGTATTTT.

This chain uses TRBV28 with TRBJ2-7, with D unresolved. The germline gives CDR1 MDHEN, CDR2 SYDVKM. The CDR3 is made up of 15 amino acids. V lost 8 bases and J 2 bases, leaving 19 bases between the germline ends. CDR3 in amino acids: CASAISGQRPYEQYF. CDR3 nucleotide sequence: TGTGCCAGCGCTATCAGTGGCCAGCGACCCTACGAGCAGTACTTC. Complete variable domain (other parts from reference TRBV28 and TRBJ2-7): DVKVTQSSRYLVKRTGEKVFLECVQDMDHENMFWYRQDPGLGLRLIYFSYDVKMKEKGDIPEGYSVSREKKERFSLILESASTNQTSMYLCASAISGQRPYEQYFGPGTRLTVT.

The V and J genes are TRBV5-1 and TRBJ2-7; 8 bases fit TRBD1. V lost 0 bases and J lost 6; bases outside the gene matches: 2. CDR1 is SGHRS and CDR2 is YFSETQ in the germline V gene. The CDR3 totals 13 residues. This CDR3 reads CASSLADRGEQYF. DNA of the CDR3: TGCGCCAGCAGCTTGGCAGACAGGGGCGAGCAGTACTTC.